This T cell receptor (beta chain) was sequenced during a study of regulatory T cells in long-lasting Graves disease. Time point given: newly diagnosed GD, antithyroid drugs for less than 3 months. RNA isolated from PBMCs was used to make the TCR library. According to the study, TCR beta libraries were built with iRepertoire HTBI primers and CDR3-region Arm-PCR. A single record per CDR3 protein comes from TCRdb applying MiXCR to the multiplex PCR reads. The data contain 370,000 or so distinct CDR3 sequences, 16% of them singletons. This same sample was also part of a study on T cells in Graves' hyperthyroidism and ophthalmopathy.

The sample was peripheral blood mononuclear cells (PBMCs), taken at new diagnosis, from a patient treated with antithyroid drugs. The source of this sequence is a woman aged 18-35 years with Graves disease.

The CDR3 region has the DNA TGCAGCGTGCGGGCTGCCTACAATGAGCAGTTCTTC. It encodes CSVRAAYNEQFF. This chain connects TRBV29-1 to TRBJ2-1; a weak D match, TRBD2 (5 bases). The CDR3 spans 12 residues. Germline V lookup: CDR1 SQVTM, CDR2 ANQGSEA. Trimming took 6 bases from V and 2 from J, leaving 8 bases between them.